This note documents a single T cell receptor beta chain sequence. Antigen specificity is unknown. TCRdb's copy holds only in-frame clones and misses some; the assay was immunoSEQ multiplex PCR. The table has about 73,000 clones, roughly nine tenths seen once; the top ten hold about 9.6%. These data are taken from a study of T cell responses to AZD1222 COVID-19 vaccine. Whole-study results and caveats: The peak T cell response came first, and repertoires were sampled only after it. Baseline antibody screening turned up just a handful of seropositive AZD1222 recipients. Unmutated regions of variants are reportedly targeted by nearly half of spike-specific TCRs.

Sample: peripheral blood, taken 28 days after the second AZD1222 dose. This clonotype was sampled from an adult who received the AZD1222 COVID-19 vaccine.

The CDR3 sequence is CASSEAHRGGYTF. Written as DNA, the CDR3 is TGTGCCAGCAGTGAAGCTCACAGGGGTGGCTACACCTTC. The chain links TRBV6-1 to TRBJ1-2; 7 nucleotides align to TRBD1. Germline loops: CDR1 MNHNS, CDR2 SASEGT. The CDR3 has 13 amino acids. The trim removed 0 bases at V and 7 bases at J, leaving 2 bases unmatched.